At least ten counts were recorded for the clone carrying this TCR beta chain. Its specificity is not known. The germline V gene has CDR1 MDHEN and CDR2 SYDVKM. The length of the CDR3 is 14 residues. V lost 5 bases and J lost 8; bases outside the gene matches: 8. This entry comes from a study of T cells in Graves' hyperthyroidism and ophthalmopathy. General observations from the study: In the blood, most expanded thyroid clonotypes above 0.001 appeared as well.

RNA transcripts yielded amplified TCR beta CDR3 regions. The HTBI primer set served for first-round RT-PCR of the TCR CDR3. TCRdb called the multiplex PCR reads again in MiXCR, with one record for every CDR3 protein. The table lists 190,000 or so distinct CDR3 sequences, about a sixth of them singletons. The chain recombines TRBV28 with TRBJ2-1; the match to TRBD1 covers 8 bases. What was sequenced was blood. This TCR was sampled from a middle-aged man with Graves' hyperthyroidism. CDR3 in DNA: TGTGCCAGCAGTCCGGGACAGGACCGCCATGAGCAGTTCTTC. Translation gives CASSPGQDRHEQFF.